The 2 T cell receptor beta chains listed next were all sequenced from one sample in a study of cytomegalovirus exposure and HLA in healthy donors. A multiplex PCR was run with 60 Vbeta primers and 13 Jbeta primers. Produced via immunoSEQ multiplex PCR; TCRdb's table is partial and in-frame only. Its listing shows over 25,000 clones. The sequenced sample consisted of PBMCs. These receptors were taken from a man aged 25-40 years in good health and CMV-seronegative.

The chain couples TRBV18 to TRBJ2-1, with D possibly being TRBD1 (6 bases). This CDR3 has 11 amino acids. Germline CDR1 reads KGHSH; CDR2 reads LQKENI. V lost 6 bases to trimming and J lost 10 bases, with 10 bases between them. The CDR3 loop is CASSQTGEQFF. In DNA, the CDR3 is TGTGCCAGCTCCCAAACAGGGGAGCAGTTCTTC.

The CDR3 sequence is CASSPLGPRVGEQYF. As DNA, the CDR3 is TGTGCCAGCAGCCCATTGGGGCCCAGGGTTGGCGAGCAGTACTTC. This chain joins TRBV11-2 and TRBJ2-7; tentative D call: TRBD1 (5 bases). Germline V gene sequence: CDR1 SGHAT, CDR2 FQNNGV. The CDR3 totals 15 residues. Trimming removed 5 bases at V and 6 bases at J, with 20 bases between.